Shown below are 16 T cell receptor beta chains from a single sample sequenced in a study of T cell responses to AZD1222 COVID-19 vaccine (dated by TCRdb to the early 2020s). The time point label, as the study defines it: baseline before first vaccination. The library relied on the immunoSEQ multiplex PCR assay. The table comes from immuneACCESS by way of TCRdb, which keeps in-frame sequences with V and J called. Part of the clones is missing from these tables; in studies checked, under half for an unresolved V gene and the rest for unknown reasons. Within this sample are 120,000 or so clones, with 75% to 95% of them counted one time only. Just over 7% of the sample belongs to the ten largest clones. The material sequenced was peripheral blood, taken on day 0 of AZD1222 vaccination. Receptors originate from an adult in good health.

This clone showed up just once. V and J are TRBV7-9 and TRBJ2-3; 9 nucleotides align to TRBD2. The CDR3 extends over 14 amino acids. The V and J ends lost 4 bases and 4 bases, in that order; junction bases with no gene match: 3. The germline CDR1 and CDR2 sequences are SEHNR and FQNEAQ (reference sequence). The CDR3, as DNA: TGTGCCAGCAGCTATAGCGGGAGCGCAGATACGCAGTATTTT. Translated: CASSYSGSADTQYF.

CDR3 loop: CASSPEAGDTDTQYF. The CDR3 coding sequence is TGCGCCAGCAGCCCGGAGGCGGGTGACACAGATACGCAGTATTTT. The chain is built from TRBV4-3 and TRBJ2-3, with a possible D match to TRBD2 (5 bases). The V and J ends lost 4 bases and 2 bases respectively, with 13 bases between them. CDR1 LGHNA and CDR2 YSLEER come from the germline V gene. The CDR3 is 15 amino acids.

V and J are TRBV5-4 and TRBJ1-1; D not certain. Trimming cost V 3 bases and J 7 bases, with 10 bases left between them. Germline V gene data show CDR1 as SGHNT and CDR2 as YYREEE (reference sequence). The CDR3 runs to 12 residues. The CDR3 loop reads CASSSPRFEAFF. The CDR3 bases are TGTGCCAGCAGCTCCCCACGGTTTGAAGCTTTCTTT.

The gene calls are TRBV29-1 and TRBJ1-2; D unclear. The CDR3 covers 11 residues. Germline loops: CDR1 SQVTM, CDR2 ANQGSEA. The V end lost 3 bases, the J end lost 8 bases, and 10 bases lay between the germline ends. CDR3 coding DNA: TGCAGCGTTGATAAGGGATCAGGCTACACCTTC. Translating gives CSVDKGSGYTF.

The rearrangement uses TRBV5-1 and TRBJ2-5; unclear D gene. The CDR3 totals 16 residues. V lost 0 bases and J lost 4, with 16 bases in between. CDR1 SGHRS and CDR2 YFSETQ come from the germline V gene. The CDR3 here is CASSLGFGVLGETQYF. CDR3 sequence (DNA): TGCGCCAGCAGCTTGGGCTTTGGGGTTCTCGGAGAGACCCAGTACTTC.

The V gene is TRBV7-9, the J gene TRBJ1-4, with D uncertain. The CDR3 contains 18 residues. The V end was cut by 2 bases, the J end by 3 bases, with 19 bases between. Germline V gene lookup returns CDR1 SEHNR and CDR2 FQNEAQ (reference sequence). DNA of the CDR3: TGTGCCAGCAGCTTACAAAATCAATGGCGGACCTCTAATGAAAAACTGTTTTTT. This sequence encodes CASSLQNQWRTSNEKLFF.

This clone has only one observation. The junction and the germline gene differ at one end; a read error may be behind it. This chain connects TRBV7-2 to TRBJ2-3; 13 nucleotides align to TRBD2. Per the germline V gene, CDR1 is SGHTA and CDR2 is FQGNSA. This CDR3 region has 16 residues. Here the CDR3 reads CASSLGLAGVTDTQYF. CDR3 coding DNA: TGTGCCAGCAGTTTAGGACTAGCGGGAGTCACAGATACGCAGTATTTT.

The rearrangement uses TRBV7-3 and TRBJ2-2; unclear D gene. The CDR3 sequence is 14 residues long. The V end was cut by 2 bases, the J end by 3 bases, with 7 bases between. Germline lookup yields CDR1 SGHTA and CDR2 FQGTGA. CDR3 DNA: TGTGCCAGCAGCTTATCTAGGGACACCGGGGAGCTGTTTTTT. Translating it yields CASSLSRDTGELFF.

The chain carries TRBV27 and TRBJ1-2; D not resolved. From germline, CDR1 is MNHEY and CDR2 SMNVEV (reference sequence). Trimming took off 3 bases at V and 2 bases at J, with 7 bases between the two ends. This CDR3 spans 13 amino acids. CDR3 sequence: CASSFSQNYGYTF. CDR3 nucleotide sequence: TGTGCCAGCAGTTTCTCGCAGAACTATGGCTACACCTTC.

The CDR3 is CASSSTGGEQYF. The CDR3 bases are TGTGCCAGCAGCTCCACGGGGGGCGAGCAGTACTTC. The chain is built from TRBV7-9 and TRBJ2-7, with 7 bases identical to TRBD2. Germline loops: CDR1 SEHNR, CDR2 FQNEAQ (reference sequence). The junction had 3 bases not matched to a gene; V was cut back by 4 bases and J by 6 bases. CDR3 length: 12 residues.

J is TRBJ2-1 and V is TRBV18; TRBD2 matches at 11 bases. CDR1 and CDR2 from the germline V gene are KGHSH and LQKENI. This CDR3 region has 16 residues. V dropped 3 bases and J dropped 5; count of bases not matched to a gene: 6. The CDR3 protein is CASSPLSGLADNEQFF. CDR3 DNA: TGTGCCAGCTCACCGCTCTCGGGACTAGCGGACAATGAGCAGTTCTTC.

This chain uses TRBV5-1 with TRBJ2-1, with D maybe TRBD1 (6 bases). The germline V and J ends were trimmed by 0 bases and 3 bases, with 10 bases remaining between them. The CDR3 runs 15 residues. The V gene's germline CDR1 is SGHRS and CDR2 YFSETQ. The CDR3 loop is CASSLAGEFYNEQFF. The CDR3 nucleotides are TGCGCCAGCAGCTTGGCAGGGGAGTTCTACAATGAGCAGTTCTTC.

The sample holds one count of this clone. The J gene is TRBJ2-5, the V gene TRBV5-1, with 7 bases that match TRBD2. The CDR3 consists of 17 residues. The ends lost 0 bases at V and 2 bases at J; junction bases unmatched: 10. From germline, CDR1 is SGHRS and CDR2 YFSETQ. The CDR3 DNA reads TGCGCCAGCAGCTTGGCTCCTAGCGGAGCCCTACAAGAGACCCAGTACTTC. It is translated as CASSLAPSGALQETQYF.

The chain recombines TRBV28 with TRBJ1-2, with TRBD1 matching over 8 bases. Germline values: CDR1 MDHEN, CDR2 SYDVKM. Losses at the gene ends were 10 bases for V and 0 bases for J; bases not matched to a gene: 7. The CDR3 is made up of 14 amino acids. Here the CDR3 DNA reads TGTGCCACAATAGACAGGGGAACTAACTATGGCTACACCTTC. Its translation: CATIDRGTNYGYTF.

This clone came up once. This rearrangement joins TRBV28 to TRBJ2-7, with TRBD1 matching over 8 bases. Unmatched junction bases numbered 8, after V lost 6 bases and J lost 1 base. This CDR3 is built from 15 residues. The germline V gene has CDR1 MDHEN and CDR2 SYDVKM. Here the CDR3 reads CASSKTGVASYEQYF. CDR3 coding DNA: TGTGCCAGCAGCAAGACAGGGGTAGCATCCTACGAGCAGTACTTC. Filled out from reference TRBV28 and TRBJ2-7, the complete variable domain reads DVKVTQSSRYLVKRTGEKVFLECVQDMDHENMFWYRQDPGLGLRLIYFSYDVKMKEKGDIPEGYSVSREKKERFSLILESASTNQTSMYLCASSKTGVASYEQYFGPGTRLTVT.

The chain uses TRBV28 and TRBJ1-6; D possibly corresponds to TRBD1 (6 bases). Per germline, CDR1 MDHEN and CDR2 SYDVKM. The V gene lost 7 bases and the J gene lost 6 bases, with 16 bases spanning the gap. This CDR3 is 15 amino acids long. The CDR3 here is CASKPGGIGNSPLHF. The CDR3 DNA is TGTGCCAGCAAACCTGGGGGCATCGGTAATTCACCCCTCCACTTT. Variable domain in full (rest from reference TRBV28 and TRBJ1-6): DVKVTQSSRYLVKRTGEKVFLECVQDMDHENMFWYRQDPGLGLRLIYFSYDVKMKEKGDIPEGYSVSREKKERFSLILESASTNQTSMYLCASKPGGIGNSPLHFGNGTRLTVT.